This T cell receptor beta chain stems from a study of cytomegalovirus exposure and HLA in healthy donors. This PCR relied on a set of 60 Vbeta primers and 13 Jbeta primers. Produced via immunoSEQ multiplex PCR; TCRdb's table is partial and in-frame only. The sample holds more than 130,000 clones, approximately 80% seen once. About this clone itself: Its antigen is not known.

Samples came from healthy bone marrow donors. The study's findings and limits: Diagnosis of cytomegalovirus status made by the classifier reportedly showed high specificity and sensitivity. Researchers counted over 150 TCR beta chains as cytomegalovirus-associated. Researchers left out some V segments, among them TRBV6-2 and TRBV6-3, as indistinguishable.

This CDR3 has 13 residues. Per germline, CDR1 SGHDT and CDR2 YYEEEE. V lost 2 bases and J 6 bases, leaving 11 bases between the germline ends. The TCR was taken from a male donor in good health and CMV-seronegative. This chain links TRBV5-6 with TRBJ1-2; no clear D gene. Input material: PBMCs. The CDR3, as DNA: TGTGCCAGCAGCTTAATAACAGCTAATGGCTACACCTTC. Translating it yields CASSLITANGYTF.